A single sample gave rise to the 10 T cell receptor beta chains below, sequenced in a study of CD8 T cells in ankylosing spondylitis. MiXCR, applied by TCRdb to the 5' RACE reads, yields one record per CDR3 protein. The sample has about 340,000 distinct CDR3 sequences, around 15% seen once. What was sequenced was blood, either unsorted or a sorted T cell fraction (not recorded which). The receptor set was obtained from a male donor with ankylosing spondylitis or in good health (not recorded which).

This chain uses TRBV5-1 with TRBJ2-7; D gene unclear. V shed 2 bases and J shed 4 bases, with 10 bases lying between them. Germline lookup yields CDR1 SGHRS and CDR2 YFSETQ. The CDR3 sequence is 13 residues long. CDR3 DNA: TGCGCCAGCAGCTTTACTGGACGGTACGAGCAGTACTTC. It translates to CASSFTGRYEQYF. Complete variable domain (other parts from reference TRBV5-1 and TRBJ2-7): KAGVTQTPRYLIKTRGQQVTLSCSPISGHRSVSWYQQTPGQGLQFLFEYFSETQRNKGNFPGRFSGRQFSNSRSEMNVSTLELGDSALYLCASSFTGRYEQYFGPGTRLTVT.

This rearrangement joins TRBV2 to TRBJ2-3, with TRBD2 identical over 9 bases. The J segment lost 2 bases and the V segment lost 6 bases, leaving 6 bases of the junction unmatched. This CDR3 has 15 residues. Germline V gene data show CDR1 as SNHLY and CDR2 as FYNNEI. The CDR3 region is CASSVAGATTDTQYF. The CDR3 DNA reads as TGTGCCAGCAGCGTAGCGGGGGCTACCACAGATACGCAGTATTTT.

This clonotype was counted between two and nine times. This rearrangement joins TRBV7-9 to TRBJ2-1; TRBD1 or TRBD2 may be the D gene (6 bases each). The CDR3 has 15 residues. The germline V gene encodes CDR1 SEHNR and CDR2 FQNEAQ (reference sequence). Deletions cut 1 base from V and 9 bases from J, with 16 bases between. The CDR3 sequence is CASSLGGADNTEQFF. CDR3 coding DNA: TGTGCCAGCAGCTTAGGGGGGGCGGATAACACTGAGCAGTTCTTC.

The rearrangement joins TRBV5-1 to TRBJ2-1, with 12 nucleotides matching TRBD2. CDR3 size: 18 residues. V dropped 0 bases and J dropped 6; count of bases not matched to a gene: 10. Germline loops: CDR1 SGHRS, CDR2 YFSETQ. The CDR3: CASSLAPLTSGGSNEQFF. CDR3 sequence (DNA): TGCGCCAGCAGCTTGGCCCCACTGACTAGCGGGGGATCCAATGAGCAGTTCTTC.

This clonotype showed up just once. The chain employs TRBV4-1 and TRBJ2-7; TRBD1 agrees at 7 bases. Looked up from germline, CDR1 is MGHRA and CDR2 is YSYEKL. Losses at the gene ends were 5 bases for V and 1 base for J; bases not matched to a gene: 8. The CDR3 covers 15 residues. The CDR3 sequence: CASSTTGTRSYEQYF. The DNA for the CDR3 is TGCGCCAGCAGCACGACAGGGACGAGATCCTACGAGCAGTACTTC.

This clonotype was counted many times. The V call is TRBV5-1, the J call TRBJ2-5; D is perhaps TRBD1 (6 bases). V was trimmed by 4 bases and J by 4 bases, leaving 11 bases between them. The CDR3 is 13 amino acids. Looked up from germline, CDR1 is SGHRS and CDR2 is YFSETQ. In nucleotides, the CDR3 is TGCGCCAGCAGCCGTCAAGGGGGAGAGACCCAGTACTTC. It codes for CASSRQGGETQYF.

This chain joins TRBV11-1 and TRBJ1-1; 8 bases match TRBD1. Germline lookup yields CDR1 SGHAT and CDR2 FQDESV (reference sequence). The CDR3 extends over 16 amino acids. The J segment lost 6 bases and the V segment lost 1 base, leaving 10 bases of the junction unmatched. The CDR3 reads CASSLELQGADAEAFF. CDR3 coding DNA: TGTGCCAGCAGCTTAGAATTGCAGGGGGCGGATGCTGAAGCTTTCTTT.

The V and J genes are TRBV9 and TRBJ2-2; the D is unclear. Deletions cut 7 bases from V and 1 base from J, with 11 bases between. This CDR3 region has 14 residues. CDR1 is SGDLS and CDR2 is YYNGEE in the germline V gene. The CDR3 bases are TGTGCCAGCGGGTCTAGAGGGAACACCGGGGAGCTGTTTTTT. It translates to CASGSRGNTGELFF.

This clonotype was counted many times. This rearrangement joins TRBV2 to TRBJ1-1; D perhaps matches TRBD1 (6 bases). This CDR3 region has 16 residues. V shed 3 bases and J shed 4 bases, with 18 bases lying between them. Germline V CDR1 and CDR2: SNHLY, FYNNEI. For the CDR3, the DNA is TGTGCCAGCAGTGACCACAGGGTCGGCGGTGTCACTGAAGCTTTCTTT. This translates into CASSDHRVGGVTEAFF.

This clonotype has only a few counts. The rearrangement joins TRBV6-1 to TRBJ2-1, with D unclear. V was shortened by 6 bases and J by 2 bases, with 11 bases between the two germline ends. Germline assignment: CDR1 MNHNS and CDR2 SASEGT. This CDR3 has 14 amino acids. In nucleotides, the CDR3 is TGTGCCAGCAGGACCCCGTTGACCTACAATGAGCAGTTCTTC. Protein: CASRTPLTYNEQFF.